These 31 T cell receptor beta chains originate from one sample sequenced in a study of T cells in Graves' hyperthyroidism and ophthalmopathy. TCR beta CDR3 regions were amplified from RNA. First-round RT-PCR of the TCR CDR3 relied on the HTBI primer set. Using its own MiXCR run on the multiplex PCR reads, TCRdb lists one record per CDR3 protein. Altogether around 690,000 distinct CDR3 sequences are present, 15% to 20% being singletons, with the ten largest covering 15%. The sequencing sample was made of blood. These receptors came from a man aged 45-65 years with Graves' hyperthyroidism.

This chain uses TRBV9 with TRBJ2-7; 8 bases line up with TRBD2. The CDR3 extends over 16 amino acids. After removal of 3 bases from V and 0 bases from J, the junction contained 8 bases not matched to a gene. Germline V gene sequence: CDR1 SGDLS, CDR2 YYNGEE. The CDR3 DNA reads as TGTGCCAGCAGCGCCGGTACGGGGGGGGCCTCCTACGAGCAGTACTTC. Translating gives CASSAGTGGASYEQYF.

This clonotype was counted between two and nine times. This chain connects TRBV29-1 to TRBJ2-3; 9 positions match TRBD1. There are 14 residues in the CDR3. V was pared by 5 bases and J by 3 bases, with 6 bases of the junction left unmatched. Per the germline V gene, CDR1 is SQVTM and CDR2 is ANQGSEA. This CDR3 reads CSVTPGTGTDTQYF. The CDR3 bases are TGCAGCGTTACTCCCGGGACAGGGACAGATACGCAGTATTTT.

The chain combines TRBV30 with TRBJ1-4; no clear D. The V gene lost 5 bases and the J gene lost 8 bases, with 12 bases spanning the gap. This CDR3 has 12 residues. Germline loops: CDR1 GTSNPN, CDR2 SVGIG (reference sequence). The CDR3 loop reads CAWGKEVEKLFF. CDR3 nucleotides: TGTGCCTGGGGGAAAGAGGTGGAAAAACTGTTTTTT.

This clonotype appeared a few times. The chain recombines TRBV24-1 with TRBJ2-5, with D maybe TRBD1 (5 bases). Trimming pared 1 base from V and 5 bases from J, leaving 13 bases between. CDR1 and CDR2 (germline): KGHDR, SFDVKD. CDR3 length: 15 amino acids. In DNA, the CDR3 is TGTGCCACCAGTGATTTCCTTGGTTCAGGGGAGACCCAGTACTTC. Residues: CATSDFLGSGETQYF.

V gene TRBV11-2 combines with J gene TRBJ2-3; 7 bases map to TRBD2. This CDR3 contains 18 residues. From germline, CDR1 is SGHAT and CDR2 FQNNGV. V lost 4 bases and J lost 4; bases outside the gene matches: 17. The chain's CDR3 is CASSYITRTRRHADTQYF. DNA of the CDR3: TGTGCCAGCAGCTACATAACCCGGACTAGACGTCACGCAGATACGCAGTATTTT.

In this sample, this clonotype turned up a few times. This sequence joins TRBV28 and TRBJ1-5, with unresolved D. Germline V gene data show CDR1 as MDHEN and CDR2 as SYDVKM. The CDR3 spans 17 residues. V gave up 4 bases and J gave up 0 bases, with 16 bases separating them. CDR3 region: CASSSFLGSPSNQPQHF. The CDR3 nucleotides are TGTGCCAGCAGTTCCTTTCTCGGGAGCCCTAGCAATCAGCCCCAGCATTTT.

This clonotype has a count of ten or more. The chain is built from TRBV24-1 and TRBJ2-7; TRBD1 matches 8 bases. V dropped 2 bases and J dropped 0; count of bases not matched to a gene: 2. Germline-derived CDR1 and CDR2 are KGHDR and SFDVKD. The CDR3 extends over 15 amino acids. Here the CDR3 reads CATSDSGQGSYEQYF. CDR3 DNA sequence: TGTGCCACCAGTGATTCAGGACAGGGCTCCTACGAGCAGTACTTC.

This chain connects TRBV2 to TRBJ1-2, with D uncertain. V shed 7 bases and J shed 2 bases, with 8 bases lying between them. CDR3 length equals 12 residues. Germline V gene sequence: CDR1 SNHLY, CDR2 FYNNEI. The CDR3 sequence: CASTPENYGYTF. Written as DNA, the CDR3 is TGTGCCAGCACGCCCGAAAACTATGGCTACACCTTC. The whole variable domain, remainder taken from reference TRBV2 and TRBJ1-2, is EPEVTQTPSHQVTQMGQEVILRCVPISNHLYFYWYRQILGQKVEFLVSFYNNEISEKSEIFDDQFSVERPDGSNFTLKIRSTKLEDSAMYFCASTPENYGYTFGSGTRLTVV.

Ten or more counts support this clonotype. The chain recombines TRBV28 with TRBJ2-7; either TRBD1 or TRBD2 may supply D (5 bases each). The V end lost 4 bases, the J end lost 2 bases, and 27 bases lay between the germline ends. Germline V gene data show CDR1 as MDHEN and CDR2 as SYDVKM. CDR3 length: 19 residues. The CDR3 is CASSWGLGGRESTAYEQYF. CDR3 DNA: TGTGCCAGCAGTTGGGGCCTTGGGGGACGGGAAAGTACAGCCTACGAGCAGTACTTC.

This chain connects TRBV27 to TRBJ2-3; D is perhaps TRBD2 (6 bases). Trimming left V 3 bases short and J 2 bases short, with 12 bases between. The germline gives CDR1 MNHEY, CDR2 SMNVEV (reference sequence). The CDR3 contains 15 residues. CDR3 sequence (DNA): TGTGCCAGCAGTTTGGGCAGGGAGGACACAGATACGCAGTATTTT. Residues: CASSLGREDTDTQYF.

This clonotype showed up just a few times. J is TRBJ1-5 and V is TRBV19, with D possibly TRBD1 on 5 matching bases. CDR1 is LNHDA and CDR2 is SQIVND in the germline V gene (reference sequence). The CDR3 runs to 17 residues. V lost 5 bases, J lost 0 bases, and 17 bases lay in between. The CDR3 DNA follows: TGTGCCAGTAGTCCCTCTCTTGGGGCGAATAGCAATCAGCCCCAGCATTTT. Translating it yields CASSPSLGANSNQPQHF.

The J gene is TRBJ2-3, the V gene TRBV5-1; D may be TRBD1 (6 bases). CDR3 size: 16 residues. The germline V gene has CDR1 SGHRS and CDR2 YFSETQ. The V end was cut by 4 bases, the J end by 6 bases, with 21 bases between. Here the CDR3 DNA reads TGCGCCAGCAGCACCCCCGGTTCCACAGGGCGCGATACGCAGTATTTT. Amino acid sequence: CASSTPGSTGRDTQYF.

The J gene is TRBJ2-7, the V gene TRBV28, with D perhaps TRBD2 (5 bases). V lost 6 bases to trimming and J lost 7 bases, with 16 bases between them. Germline V gene sequence: CDR1 MDHEN, CDR2 SYDVKM. The CDR3 has 13 residues. Here the CDR3 reads CASSPPVTGEQYF. The CDR3 DNA is TGTGCCAGCAGCCCACCCGTTACGGGGGAGCAGTACTTC.

This clonotype was observed a few times. The chain is built from TRBV6-5 and TRBJ2-1; 12 bases are shared with TRBD2. This CDR3 has 16 residues. Unmatched junction bases numbered 2, after V lost 0 bases and J lost 5 bases. Germline CDR1 reads MNHEY; CDR2 reads SVGAGI. The CDR3: CASSYSLAGGNNEQFF. In DNA, the CDR3 is TGTGCCAGCAGTTACTCCCTAGCGGGAGGGAACAATGAGCAGTTCTTC.

This clonotype has a count of ten or more. The V and J genes are TRBV5-1 and TRBJ2-1; 11 bases are a match to TRBD2. Trimming at V came to 4 bases and at J to 3 bases, leaving 6 bases not matched to a gene. Germline assignment: CDR1 SGHRS and CDR2 YFSETQ. CDR3 length: 16 amino acids. CDR3 nucleotides: TGCGCCAGCAGCCACCCCGGACTAGCGGGCTACAATGAGCAGTTCTTC. Its translation is CASSHPGLAGYNEQFF.

This clonotype was detected many times. The chain carries TRBV14 and TRBJ2-2; 8 positions agree with TRBD1. Germline V gives CDR1 SGHDN, CDR2 FVKESK. Unmatched junction bases numbered 10, after V lost 6 bases and J lost 7 bases. This CDR3 spans 15 amino acids. The CDR3 bases are TGTGCCAGCAGACCGACAGGGGAAATAATCGGGGAGCTGTTTTTT. Its protein is CASRPTGEIIGELFF.

This chain uses TRBV2 with TRBJ2-1; D remains unclear. The germline V gene encodes CDR1 SNHLY and CDR2 FYNNEI. This CDR3 region has 15 residues. Trimming removed 4 bases from V and 4 bases from J, with 14 bases in between. This CDR3 reads CASSAFSRDYNEQFF. The CDR3 DNA reads as TGTGCCAGCAGTGCGTTCTCGAGAGATTACAATGAGCAGTTCTTC.

This clonotype was seen more than once but under ten times. The genes are TRBV28 and TRBJ2-5; weak D call: TRBD2 (6 bases). Germline CDR1 reads MDHEN; CDR2 reads SYDVKM. CDR3 length: 16 residues. V shed 4 bases and J shed 13 bases, with 28 bases lying between them. The CDR3 DNA is TGTGCCAGCAGTTCCATGAGTGACGGAGGAGGGGTAAGAGGGTACTTC. Protein sequence: CASSSMSDGGGVRGYF.

Only a few counts were recorded for this clonotype. The chain has TRBV6-5 and TRBJ2-7, with a possible D match to TRBD1 (5 bases). The CDR3 has 14 residues. With 0 bases removed from V and 5 bases from J, the gap between germline ends came to 11 bases. The germline CDR1 and CDR2 sequences are MNHEY and SVGAGI. The CDR3 region is CASSYSGRAHEQYF. The CDR3 nucleotides read TGTGCCAGCAGTTACTCGGGCAGGGCCCACGAGCAGTACTTC.

The genes are TRBV7-9 and TRBJ2-1, with D maybe TRBD2 (6 bases). Trimming left V 4 bases short and J 0 bases short, with 16 bases between. From germline, CDR1 is SEHNR and CDR2 FQNEAQ (reference sequence). The CDR3 covers 17 residues. Here the CDR3 DNA reads TGTGCCAGCAGCTCCAAGGGACTCCTCAGCTCCTACAATGAGCAGTTCTTC. Translation gives CASSSKGLLSSYNEQFF.

This clonotype was counted many times. This chain connects TRBV28 to TRBJ2-7; TRBD2 aligns across 12 bases. Per germline, CDR1 MDHEN and CDR2 SYDVKM. The CDR3 has 15 amino acids. V was clipped by 4 bases and J by 5 bases; unmatched bases: 6. The CDR3 bases are TGTGCCAGCAGTTCGCTAGCGGGAGGGGTGCACGAGCAGTACTTC. Amino acids: CASSSLAGGVHEQYF.

Comment on this clonotype: This clone may be a read error of a much larger clone one base away. This chain uses TRBV10-3 with TRBJ2-5, with D hard to call. The CDR3 extends over 12 amino acids. Deletions cut 2 bases from V and 1 base from J, with 2 bases between. Germline CDR1 and CDR2: ENHRY and SYGVKD. CDR3 amino acids: CAISETQETQYF. DNA of the CDR3: TGTGCCATCAGTGAGACCCAAGAGACCCAGTACTTC.

This clonotype was seen at least ten times. The genes are TRBV18 and TRBJ2-1, with D possibly called TRBD1 or TRBD2 (6 bases each). Trimming shortened V by 6 bases and J by 2 bases, and 14 bases separated the two germline ends. Germline values: CDR1 KGHSH, CDR2 LQKENI. The CDR3 has 15 amino acids. The CDR3 DNA reads TGTGCCAGCTCGCCAAACAGGGAGGCCTACAATGAGCAGTTCTTC. Its translation: CASSPNREAYNEQFF.

The chain has TRBV29-1 and TRBJ2-1, with TRBD2 matching over 11 bases. The CDR3 is 14 residues long. Germline CDR1 SQVTM, CDR2 ANQGSEA. With V trimmed by 4 bases and J by 6 bases, 5 bases remained unmatched. The CDR3 loop reads CSVGTGLAVNEQFF. Written as DNA, the CDR3 is TGCAGCGTTGGTACGGGACTAGCGGTCAATGAGCAGTTCTTC.

V is TRBV5-4 and J is TRBJ2-7, with 9 bases identical to TRBD2. The germline gives CDR1 SGHNT, CDR2 YYREEE (reference sequence). The J segment lost 6 bases and the V segment lost 4 bases, leaving 11 bases of the junction unmatched. The CDR3 consists of 15 residues. The CDR3 loop reads CASSAKLAGSSEQYF. The CDR3 DNA is TGTGCCAGCAGCGCAAAACTAGCGGGCTCATCCGAGCAGTACTTC.

The count of this clonotype is one. The rearrangement joins TRBV20-1 to TRBJ2-1; maybe TRBD1 (5 bases). Germline lookup yields CDR1 DFQATT and CDR2 SNEGSKA (reference sequence). The CDR3 sequence is 15 residues long. The V end was cut by 1 base, the J end by 5 bases, with 15 bases between. Here the CDR3 DNA reads TGCAGTGCTAGAGGAATTGGACACTACCACAATGAGCAGTTCTTC. It translates to CSARGIGHYHNEQFF.

The chain uses TRBV28 and TRBJ2-5, with TRBD1 identical over 7 bases. The J segment lost 1 base and the V segment lost 6 bases, leaving 8 bases of the junction unmatched. Germline V gene data show CDR1 as MDHEN and CDR2 as SYDVKM. This CDR3 is built from 15 residues. In nucleotides, the CDR3 is TGTGCCAGCAGCTCCCTCCGACAGGGCCAAGAGACCCAGTACTTC. Its protein product is CASSSLRQGQETQYF.

The V and J genes are TRBV6-1 and TRBJ2-2; weak D call: TRBD1 (5 bases). There are 13 residues in the CDR3. Per germline, CDR1 MNHNS and CDR2 SASEGT. The V gene lost 6 bases and the J gene lost 5 bases, with 10 bases spanning the gap. Written as DNA, the CDR3 is TGTGCCAGCAGGCCCTCAGGGACCGGGGAGCTGTTTTTT. Translated: CASRPSGTGELFF.

This clonotype was detected only a few times. The chain employs TRBV9 and TRBJ2-7; a weak D match, TRBD2 (5 bases). The CDR3 is 16 residues long. Per germline, CDR1 SGDLS and CDR2 YYNGEE. V lost 0 bases, J lost 4 bases, and 17 bases lay in between. Here the CDR3 DNA reads TGTGCCAGCAGCGTAGAAGCAACTCCGAGGGTTTACGAGCAGTACTTC. The encoded protein is CASSVEATPRVYEQYF.

The V gene is TRBV19, the J gene TRBJ2-2, with D uncertain. Germline CDR1 and CDR2: LNHDA and SQIVND (reference sequence). There are 15 residues in the CDR3. The germline V and J ends were trimmed by 5 bases and 0 bases, with 10 bases remaining between them. Written as DNA, the CDR3 is TGTGCCAGTAGTCCCTGGGCGGCGAACACCGGGGAGCTGTTTTTT. Translating it yields CASSPWAANTGELFF.

As regards this clonotype: A much larger clone lies a single base off, so this may be a read error. This CDR3 is CASSDTMNTEAFF. The DNA for the CDR3 is TGTGCCAGCAGTGACACCATGAACACTGAAGCTTTCTTT. The V gene is TRBV2, the J gene TRBJ1-1; D gene uncertain. CDR3 size: 13 residues. V was clipped by 3 bases and J by 0 bases, with 5 bases between them. Germline values: CDR1 SNHLY, CDR2 FYNNEI. Variable domain in full (rest from reference TRBV2 and TRBJ1-1): EPEVTQTPSHQVTQMGQEVILRCVPISNHLYFYWYRQILGQKVEFLVSFYNNEISEKSEIFDDQFSVERPDGSNFTLKIRSTKLEDSAMYFCASSDTMNTEAFFGQGTRLTVV.